The TCR beta chain described here comes from a study of shared clonotypes between healthy human individuals. Study conclusions and caveats: How much donors shared clonotypes was expected to be affected by sequencing depth.

Only in-frame clones appear in the TCRdb table, and some are missing; sequencing was by immunoSEQ multiplex PCR. This table has 1.5 million to 2.5 million clones, approximately 95% appearing once. Turning to this clone: The antigen remains undetermined. Other DNA variants within this sample encode the same CDR3.

The CDR3 is 15 amino acids. In germline, CDR1 is SEHNR, CDR2 FQNEAQ (reference sequence). After removal of 0 bases from V and 2 bases from J, the junction contained 3 bases not matched to a gene. Only CD45RO-negative cells positively selected for CCR7 counted as naive CD8 cells, so terminally differentiated effector memory CD45RA+ cells were excluded. This chain links TRBV7-9 with TRBJ2-5, with 7 bases matching TRBD1. This sequence originates from a man in his late teens or twenties in good health. Sequencing was done on a sample of naive CD8+ T cells sorted from blood. The CDR3, as DNA: TGTGCCAGCAGCTTAGCGGGGGACAGACAAGAGACCCAGTACTTC. It specifies CASSLAGDRQETQYF.